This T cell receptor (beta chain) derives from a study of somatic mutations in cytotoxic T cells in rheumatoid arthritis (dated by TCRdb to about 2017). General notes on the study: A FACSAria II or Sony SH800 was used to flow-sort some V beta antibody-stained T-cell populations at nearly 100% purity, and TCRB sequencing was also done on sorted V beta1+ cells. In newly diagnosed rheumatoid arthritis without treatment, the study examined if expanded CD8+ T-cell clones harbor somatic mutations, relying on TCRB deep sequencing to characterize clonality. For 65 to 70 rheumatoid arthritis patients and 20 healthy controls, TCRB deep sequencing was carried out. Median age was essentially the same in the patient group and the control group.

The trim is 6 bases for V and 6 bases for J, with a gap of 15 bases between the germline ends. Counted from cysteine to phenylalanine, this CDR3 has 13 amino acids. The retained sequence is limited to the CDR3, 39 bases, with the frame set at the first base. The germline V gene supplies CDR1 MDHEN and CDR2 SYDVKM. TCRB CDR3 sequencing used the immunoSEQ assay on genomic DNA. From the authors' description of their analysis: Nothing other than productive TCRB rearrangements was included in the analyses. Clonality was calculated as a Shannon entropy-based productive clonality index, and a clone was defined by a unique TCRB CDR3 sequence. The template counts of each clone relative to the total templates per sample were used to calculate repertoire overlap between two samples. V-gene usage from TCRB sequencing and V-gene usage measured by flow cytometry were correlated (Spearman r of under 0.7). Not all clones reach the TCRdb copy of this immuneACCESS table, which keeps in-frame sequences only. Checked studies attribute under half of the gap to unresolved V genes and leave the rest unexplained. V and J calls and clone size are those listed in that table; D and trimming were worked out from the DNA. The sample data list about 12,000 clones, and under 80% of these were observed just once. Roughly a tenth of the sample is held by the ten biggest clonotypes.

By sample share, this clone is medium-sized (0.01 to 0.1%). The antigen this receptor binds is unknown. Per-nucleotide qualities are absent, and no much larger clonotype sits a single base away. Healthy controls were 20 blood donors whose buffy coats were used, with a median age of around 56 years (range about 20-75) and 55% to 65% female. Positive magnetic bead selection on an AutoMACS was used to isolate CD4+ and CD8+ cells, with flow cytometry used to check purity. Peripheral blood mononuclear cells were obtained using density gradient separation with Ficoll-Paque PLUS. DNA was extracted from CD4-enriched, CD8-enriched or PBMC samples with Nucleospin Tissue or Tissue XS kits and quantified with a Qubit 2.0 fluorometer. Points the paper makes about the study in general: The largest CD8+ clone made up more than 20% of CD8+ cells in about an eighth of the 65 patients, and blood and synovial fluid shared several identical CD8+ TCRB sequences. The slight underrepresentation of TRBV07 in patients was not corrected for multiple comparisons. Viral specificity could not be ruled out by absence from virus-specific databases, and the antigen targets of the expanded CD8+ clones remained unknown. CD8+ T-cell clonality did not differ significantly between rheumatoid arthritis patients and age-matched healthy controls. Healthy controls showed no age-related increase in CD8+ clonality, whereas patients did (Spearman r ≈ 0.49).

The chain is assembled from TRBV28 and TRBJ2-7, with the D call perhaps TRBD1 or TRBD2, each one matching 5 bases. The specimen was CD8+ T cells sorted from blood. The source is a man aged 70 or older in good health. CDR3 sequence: CASSLARGGEQYF. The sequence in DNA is TGTGCCAGCAGCCTTGCGCGTGGGGGCGAGCAGTACTTC.